The present entry profiles one TCR beta chain with its context. Its antigen is not identified. Germline values: CDR1 SGHVS, CDR2 FQNEAQ. V lost 1 base to trimming and J lost 6 bases; unmatched junction nucleotides: 8. This CDR3 has 17 amino acids. Clones were sequenced by immunoSEQ multiplex PCR, and TCRdb holds only the in-frame ones, with some missing. The repertoire holds more than 150,000 clones, with 85% to 90% as singletons. The data belong to a study of T cell responses to AZD1222 COVID-19 vaccine. Study background: Pooled together were second doses at about 4 or about 12 weeks. Study outcomes and limitations: Spike-specific TCR breadth and depth both grew after two AZD1222 doses. No repertoire was sampled before or during the peak T cell response, only after it. At study baseline, merely roughly 6 AZD1222 recipients were seropositive.

This sequence was found in an adult in good health. The sample in question was peripheral blood, obtained on day 0 of AZD1222 vaccination. The V gene is TRBV7-8, the J gene TRBJ2-7; 14 positions match TRBD2. The CDR3 bases are TGTGCCAGCAGCTTAGGATGGACTAGCGGGAGGAGATCCGAGCAGTACTTC. Its protein is CASSLGWTSGRRSEQYF.